These 8 T cell receptor beta chains originate from one sample sequenced in a study of OX40 agonist ivuxolimab in advanced cancers. TCRdb's copy holds only in-frame clones and misses some; the assay was immunoSEQ multiplex PCR. Among around 20,000 clones, over 75% were seen once, and the ten largest hold around 31%. Sequences were derived from CD4+ or CD8+ T cells sorted from blood, sampled in a trial of the OX40 agonist ivuxolimab. The source is an adult with an advanced solid tumor such as melanoma, head and neck, liver or kidney cancer.

The J gene is TRBJ2-2, the V gene TRBV19, with 7 bases matching TRBD2. The CDR3 is 15 amino acids. Looked up from germline, CDR1 is LNHDA and CDR2 is SQIVND (reference sequence). Trimming at V came to 4 bases and at J to 5 bases, leaving 7 bases not matched to a gene. The CDR3 loop is CASSTREGRTGELFF. The DNA for the CDR3 is TGTGCCAGTAGTACCAGGGAGGGCCGGACCGGGGAGCTGTTTTTT.

J is TRBJ1-4 and V is TRBV7-9; D gene unclear. V was trimmed by 2 bases and J by 2 bases, leaving 6 bases between them. The germline V gene has CDR1 SEHNR and CDR2 FQNEAQ (reference sequence). CDR3 length equals 14 residues. The CDR3 loop is CASSLTETNEKLFF. The CDR3 nucleotides are TGTGCCAGCAGCTTAACAGAGACTAATGAAAAACTGTTTTTT.

This rearrangement joins TRBV9 to TRBJ1-2; TRBD1 matches at 9 bases. The ends lost 2 bases at V and 3 bases at J; junction bases unmatched: 5. This CDR3 is built from 15 residues. Germline CDR1 reads SGDLS; CDR2 reads YYNGEE. CDR3: CASSVLRDRDYGYTF. Written as DNA, the CDR3 is TGTGCCAGCAGCGTCCTCCGGGACAGGGACTATGGCTACACCTTC.

This sequence joins TRBV5-6 and TRBJ2-7; possibly TRBD2 for D (5 bases). The ends were cut back, 1 base at V and 0 bases at J, with 14 bases in the middle. CDR1 SGHDT and CDR2 YYEEEE come from the germline V gene. This CDR3 has 16 residues. DNA of the CDR3: TGTGCCAGCAGCTTGACCTGGCGGGCGAGCTCCTACGAGCAGTACTTC. Translating gives CASSLTWRASSYEQYF.

This chain links TRBV9 with TRBJ1-2; 10 bases fit TRBD1. CDR3 length: 20 amino acids. Germline-derived CDR1 and CDR2 are SGDLS and YYNGEE. The trim removed 4 bases at V and 7 bases at J, leaving 25 bases unmatched. The DNA of the CDR3 is TGTGCCAGCAGCCGAGAAATGACGACTCAAACGACGACAGGGGGCCGTGGCTACACCTTC. This gives the protein CASSREMTTQTTTGGRGYTF.

Notes on this clone: This specimen includes other DNA sequences encoding the same CDR3. The rearrangement links TRBV5-1 to TRBJ2-2; possibly TRBD1 for D (6 bases). Deletions cut 3 bases from V and 5 bases from J, with 11 bases between. CDR1 is SGHRS, CDR2 YFSETQ, per germline. The length of the CDR3 is 14 residues. The CDR3 DNA is TGCGCCAGCAGCTGGGGGCAGGGAACCGGGGAGCTGTTTTTT. Protein: CASSWGQGTGELFF.

The chain carries TRBV14 and TRBJ2-5; TRBD1 is a possible D gene (5 bases). Germline CDR1 reads SGHDN; CDR2 reads FVKESK. Trimming pared 1 base from V and 10 bases from J, leaving 13 bases between. This CDR3 comprises 13 residues. The CDR3 is CASSQGLPQGQYF. The CDR3 nucleotides are TGTGCCAGCAGCCAAGGCCTGCCTCAGGGCCAGTACTTC.

DNA for the CDR3: TGTGCCAGCAGCCTTGATCTAGCGGGCCAGGGGAATGAGCAGTTCTTC. Translation: CASSLDLAGQGNEQFF. The chain is built from TRBV5-4 and TRBJ2-1, with TRBD2 matching over 8 bases. Germline V CDR1 and CDR2: SGHNT, YYREEE (reference sequence). After removal of 4 bases from V and 7 bases from J, the junction contained 13 bases not matched to a gene. The CDR3 covers 16 residues.